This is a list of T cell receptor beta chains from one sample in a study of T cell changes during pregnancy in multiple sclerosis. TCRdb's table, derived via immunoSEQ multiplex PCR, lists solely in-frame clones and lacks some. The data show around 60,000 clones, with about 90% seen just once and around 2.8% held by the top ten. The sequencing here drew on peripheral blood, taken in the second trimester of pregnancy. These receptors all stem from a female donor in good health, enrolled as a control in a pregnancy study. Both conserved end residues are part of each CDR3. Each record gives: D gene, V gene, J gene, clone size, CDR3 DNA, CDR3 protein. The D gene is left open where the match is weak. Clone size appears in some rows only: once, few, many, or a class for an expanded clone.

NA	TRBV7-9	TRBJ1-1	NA	TGTGCCAGCAGCCCCTGGGCGGGGAACACTGAAGCTTTCTTT	CASSPWAGNTEAFF
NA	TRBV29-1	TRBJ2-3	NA	TGCAGCGTTGAACACGGGGTATCAGATACGCAGTATTTT	CSVEHGVSDTQYF
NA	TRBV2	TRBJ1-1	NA	TGTGCCAGCAACCGAAATGGGCAGCTGAACACTGAAGCTTTCTTT	CASNRNGQLNTEAFF
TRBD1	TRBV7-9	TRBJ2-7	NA	TGTGCCAGCAGCCAAGACCTTCCCGGGACAGGGAGGTACGAGCAGTACTTC	CASSQDLPGTGRYEQYF
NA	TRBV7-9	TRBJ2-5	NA	TGTGCCAGCAGCCCAGCGGTCCAAGAGACCCAGTACTTC	CASSPAVQETQYF
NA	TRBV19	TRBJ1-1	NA	TGTGCCAGTAGTATGGGTCGGGCAGGGGTCTTTGCTGAAGCTTTCTTT	CASSMGRAGVFAEAFF
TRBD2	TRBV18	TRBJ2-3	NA	TGTGCCAGCTCACCTGCTAGCGGGGGGGATACGCAGTATTTT	CASSPASGGDTQYF
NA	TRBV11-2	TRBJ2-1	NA	TGTGCCAGCAGCTTCGGAGAGAACAATGAGCAGTTCTTC	CASSFGENNEQFF
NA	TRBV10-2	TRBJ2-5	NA	TGCGCCAGCAGATCAGCGAGGGAGACCCAGTACTTC	CASRSARETQYF
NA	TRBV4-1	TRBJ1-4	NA	TGCGCCAGCAGCCCCAGGGAGGATGAAAAACTGTTTTTT	CASSPREDEKLFF
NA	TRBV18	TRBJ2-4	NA	TGTGCCAGCTCTCGGGACCCCCAGGGGACGAACATTCAGTACTTC	CASSRDPQGTNIQYF
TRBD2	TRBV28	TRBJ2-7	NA	TGTGCCAGCAGACTAGCGGGAGAGGGTTACGAGCAGTACTTC	CASRLAGEGYEQYF
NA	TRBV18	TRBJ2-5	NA	TGTGCCAGCTCAGGCTCAGAGACCCAGTACTTC	CASSGSETQYF
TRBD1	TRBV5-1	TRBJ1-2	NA	TGCGCCAGCCGGGACAGGGATGGCTACACCTTC	CASRDRDGYTF
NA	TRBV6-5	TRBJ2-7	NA	TGTGCCAGCAGTTTCGGGGGAATCTACGAGCAGTACTTC	CASSFGGIYEQYF
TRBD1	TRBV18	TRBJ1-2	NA	TGTGCCAGCTCACCCGACCGGGACAGGGGTCATGGCTACACCTTC	CASSPDRDRGHGYTF
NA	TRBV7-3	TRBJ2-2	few	TGTGCCAGCAGCCCTATGGGACTCGGGGAGCTGTTTTTT	CASSPMGLGELFF
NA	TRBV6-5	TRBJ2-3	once	TGTGCCAGCAGTTACCGGAGTGAGGCAGATACGCAGTATTTT	CASSYRSEADTQYF
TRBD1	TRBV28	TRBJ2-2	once	TGTGCCAGCAGCCCGGGACAGACGAACACCGGGGAGCTGTTTTTT	CASSPGQTNTGELFF
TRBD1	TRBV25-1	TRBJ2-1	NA	TGTGCCAGCAGTGGGGGACAGGGGGCGCGGAATGAGCAGTTCTTC	CASSGGQGARNEQFF
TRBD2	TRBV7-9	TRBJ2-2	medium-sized	TGTGCCAGCAGCTTAGGAGCGGGGGAGCGCACCGGGGAGCTGTTTTTT	CASSLGAGERTGELFF
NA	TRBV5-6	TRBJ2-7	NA	TGTGCCAGCAGCTTGCTGGGTCGGCAAGGGGGCTCCTACGAGCAGTACTTC	CASSLLGRQGGSYEQYF
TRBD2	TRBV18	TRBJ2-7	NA	TGTGCCAGCTTAGGGACTAGCGGGAGTTACGAGCAGTACTTC	CASLGTSGSYEQYF
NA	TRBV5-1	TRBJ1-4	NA	TGCGCCAGCAGCTTGGCCGAGAACAGGGTCGCGGGTAGGGAAAAACTGTTTTTT	CASSLAENRVAGREKLFF
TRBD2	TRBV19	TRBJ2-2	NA	TGTGCCAGTAGTATAGTAGCGGGGACCGGGGAGCTGTTTTTT	CASSIVAGTGELFF
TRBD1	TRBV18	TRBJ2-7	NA	TGTGCCAGCTCTCCCGGGACAGGGACGTACGAGCAGTACTTC	CASSPGTGTYEQYF
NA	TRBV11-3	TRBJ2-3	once	TGTGCCAGCAGCTTACGTGTGGCATCTAGCACAGATACGCAGTATTTT	CASSLRVASSTDTQYF
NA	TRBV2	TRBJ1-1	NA	TGTGCCAGCAGTGAGAGGAGGAACACTGAAGCTTTCTTT	CASSERRNTEAFF
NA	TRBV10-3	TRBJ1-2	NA	TGTGCCATCAGTTTACAGGGAAATGGCTACACCTTC	CAISLQGNGYTF
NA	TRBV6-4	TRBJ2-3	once	TGTGCCAGCGCCGGGACTCCCGGGACGGCTACGCAGTATTTT	CASAGTPGTATQYF
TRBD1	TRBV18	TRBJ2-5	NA	TGTGCCAGCTCACTACAGCGCCGGGACAGTCAAGAGACCCAGTACTTC	CASSLQRRDSQETQYF
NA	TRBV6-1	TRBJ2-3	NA	TGTGCCAGCAGAGGACAAGGCACAGATACGCAGTATTTT	CASRGQGTDTQYF
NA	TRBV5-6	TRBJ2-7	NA	TGTGCCAGCAGCTCTACCTACGAGCAGTACTTC	CASSSTYEQYF
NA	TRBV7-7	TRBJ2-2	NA	TGTGCTAGCAGTACCCGGTCGGCCGGGGAGCTGTTTTTT	CASSTRSAGELFF
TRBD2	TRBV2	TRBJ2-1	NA	TGTGCCAGCAGTGACGGACTAGCGGGGGGCGGGAGCTCCTACAATGAGCAGTTCTTC	CASSDGLAGGGSSYNEQFF
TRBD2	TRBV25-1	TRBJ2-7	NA	TGTGCCAGCAGTGAATCTAGCGGGGGATATTACGAGCAGTACTTC	CASSESSGGYYEQYF
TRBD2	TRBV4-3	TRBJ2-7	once	TGCGCCAGCAGCCAAGATGTGGAACGGGAGGAACCCTACGAGCAGTACTTC	CASSQDVEREEPYEQYF
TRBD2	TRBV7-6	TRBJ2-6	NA	TGTGCCAGCAGGACTAGCGGGGGAGGTCCTGGGGCCAACGTCCTGACTTTC	CASRTSGGGPGANVLTF
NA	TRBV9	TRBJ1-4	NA	TGTGCCAGCAGCGCTGAGGGCGCGGGTGAAAAACTGTTTTTT	CASSAEGAGEKLFF
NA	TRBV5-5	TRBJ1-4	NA	TGTGCCAGCAGCTCAGGACAGCTAGCAACTAATGAAAAACTGTTTTTT	CASSSGQLATNEKLFF
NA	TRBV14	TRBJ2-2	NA	TGTGCCAGCAGCCAACGGGGGACCACCGGGGAGCTGTTTTTT	CASSQRGTTGELFF
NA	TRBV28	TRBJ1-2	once	TGTGCCAGCAGTCCAGCCCCCGGGGACTATGGCTACACCTTC	CASSPAPGDYGYTF
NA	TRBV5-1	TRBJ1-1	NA	TGCGCCAGCAGCCCGTCACAGGGCGGACGGGCTGAAGCTTTCTTT	CASSPSQGGRAEAFF
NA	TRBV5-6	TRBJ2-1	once	TGTGCCAGCAGAGAGGGTTGGTCCTACAATGAGCAGTTCTTC	CASREGWSYNEQFF
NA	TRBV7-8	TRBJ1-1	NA	TGTGCCAGCAGCTTATCCGACCTGGGGCGCGTGGACACTGAAGCTTTCTTT	CASSLSDLGRVDTEAFF
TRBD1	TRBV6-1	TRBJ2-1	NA	TGTGCCAGCAATCTAAACGGACAGGGGCGGCAGTTCTTC	CASNLNGQGRQFF